The clone carrying this T cell receptor (beta chain) was found once. Its antigen is unidentified. The validation cohort, a group of 120 subjects, included the donors and was separate from the roughly 620-subject first cohort. The entry originates in a study of cytomegalovirus exposure and HLA in healthy donors. About the study: Later analysis reported that the approximately 130 validation repertoires shared the platform of the approximately 690 first-cohort repertoires. Study findings and constraints: There were some public TCRs occurring in many donors, but most TCR sequences were rare.

J lost 9 bases, V lost 7 bases, and 15 bases had no gene match. From germline, CDR1 is MNHEY and CDR2 SMNVEV (reference sequence). CDR3 length equals 15 residues. The protocol was immunoSEQ multiplex PCR, while the TCRdb copy is restricted to in-frame clones and leaves out a portion. The sample has about 71,000 clones; around 95% are singletons. The chain is built from TRBV27 and TRBJ2-1; 7 bases are a match to TRBD2. Sequencing was carried out using PBMCs. The TCR was taken from a man aged 18 to 29 in good health and CMV-seropositive. The chain's CDR3 is CASTLGWEGRGEQFF. The CDR3 DNA reads as TGTGCCAGCACCCTGGGGTGGGAGGGCCGGGGTGAGCAGTTCTTC.